Following are 21 T cell receptor beta chains from one sample sequenced in a study of blood T cell repertoires in COVID-19. Produced via immunoSEQ multiplex PCR; TCRdb's table is partial and in-frame only. The sample shows approximately 15,000 clones, around four fifths of them seen only once. Sequences were obtained from peripheral blood. The receptors stem from a man aged 65 to 79 with acute or convalescent COVID-19.

This clone occurred a few times. V and J are TRBV9 and TRBJ2-7; TRBD2 is a possible D gene (5 bases). The CDR3 loop spans 11 amino acids. Germline CDR1 is SGDLS and CDR2 is YYNGEE. The CDR3 region has the DNA TGTGTAGTCACCGGGGTCAGCAAGCAGTACTTC. It encodes CVVTGVSKQYF. Together with reference TRBV9 and TRBJ2-7, the CDR3 gives the full variable domain: DSGVTQTPKHLITATGQRVTLRCSPRSGDLSVYWYQQSLDQGLQFLIQYYNGEERAKGNILERFSAQQFPDLHSELNLSSLELGDSALYFCVVTGVSKQYFGPGTRLTVT.

V is TRBV9 and J is TRBJ2-1; 9 bases line up with TRBD2. The trim removed 3 bases at V and 13 bases at J, leaving 11 bases unmatched. Germline V gives CDR1 SGDLS, CDR2 YYNGEE. The CDR3 loop spans 14 amino acids. CDR3: CASSATAGGRFQFF. In DNA form, the CDR3 reads TGTGCCAGCAGCGCCACAGCGGGAGGAAGGTTTCAGTTCTTC. Together with reference TRBV9 and TRBJ2-1, the CDR3 gives the full variable domain: DSGVTQTPKHLITATGQRVTLRCSPRSGDLSVYWYQQSLDQGLQFLIQYYNGEERAKGNILERFSAQQFPDLHSELNLSSLELGDSALYFCASSATAGGRFQFFGPGTRLTVL.

By proportion, this clone is medium-sized. In DNA, the CDR3 is TGTGCCAGCAGACCCACAGGGGGTTTAGCCAAAAACATTCAGTACTTC. It specifies CASRPTGGLAKNIQYF. J is TRBJ2-4 and V is TRBV7-9; 8 positions match TRBD1. The CDR3 length is 16 residues. Germline-derived CDR1 and CDR2 are SEHNR and FQNEAQ (reference sequence). V lost 6 bases and J lost 0; bases outside the gene matches: 7.

This chain connects TRBV14 to TRBJ1-2; D ambiguous. The V end lost 0 bases, the J end lost 4 bases, and 21 bases lay between the germline ends. CDR3 length equals 18 residues. Germline V gene sequence: CDR1 SGHDN, CDR2 FVKESK. As DNA, the CDR3 is TGTGCCAGCAGCCAAGATCTCCCCTGGAGAGGGCGGTTCTATGGCTACACCTTC. The encoded protein is CASSQDLPWRGRFYGYTF.

This sequence joins TRBV15 and TRBJ2-7, with 7 bases aligning to TRBD2. The CDR3 extends over 15 amino acids. V lost 3 bases to trimming and J lost 3 bases; unmatched junction nucleotides: 8. Germline CDR1 is LNHNV and CDR2 is YYDKDF (reference sequence). The CDR3 spells CATSREPSGRYEQYF. Here the CDR3 DNA reads TGTGCCACCAGCAGGGAGCCTAGCGGACGCTACGAGCAGTACTTC. Full variable domain (remainder filled in from reference TRBV15 and TRBJ2-7): DAMVIQNPRYQVTQFGKPVTLSCSQTLNHNVMYWYQQKSSQAPKLLFHYYDKDFNNEADTPDNFQSRRPNTSFCFLDIRSPGLGDTAMYLCATSREPSGRYEQYFGPGTRLTVT.

This clone was counted a few times. The chain combines TRBV5-6 with TRBJ2-7, with 13 positions matching TRBD2. The CDR3 runs 16 residues. Losses at the gene ends were 0 bases for V and 7 bases for J; bases not matched to a gene: 7. Germline values: CDR1 SGHDT, CDR2 YYEEEE. The CDR3 DNA reads TGTGCCAGCAGCTTGGGGGGACTAGCGGGGCGTGGAGAGCAGTACTTC. It codes for CASSLGGLAGRGEQYF.

Here the CDR3 reads CATSDSTLGLAGREQFF. The CDR3 nucleotides are TGTGCCACCAGTGATTCTACCCTCGGACTAGCGGGAAGGGAGCAGTTCTTC. The gene calls are TRBV24-1 and TRBJ2-1; 12 bases fit TRBD2. CDR1 is KGHDR and CDR2 is SFDVKD in the germline V gene. J lost 10 bases, V lost 2 bases, and 11 bases had no gene match. The CDR3 spans 17 residues.

The chain couples TRBV6-5 to TRBJ1-1, with a weak D call TRBD1 (5 bases). Trimming stripped 7 bases from V and 9 bases from J, with 21 bases between. CDR3 length equals 14 residues. Germline CDR1 is MNHEY and CDR2 is SVGAGI. The DNA for the CDR3 is TGTGCCAGCAAAGACTTTCAGGGTCTACCCCAAGCTTTCTTT. It translates to CASKDFQGLPQAFF.

This clone was observed once. The chain links TRBV3-1 (or the pseudogene TRBV3-2) to TRBJ2-2; D is possibly TRBD1 (6 bases). The V end lost 2 bases, the J end lost 0 bases, and 13 bases lay between the germline ends. The CDR3 loop spans 17 amino acids. Germline V lookup: CDR1 LGHDT, CDR2 YNNKEL (reference sequence). In DNA, the CDR3 is TGTGCCAGCAGCCAATATCGGAACAGGGCGAACACCGGGGAGCTGTTTTTT. Protein: CASSQYRNRANTGELFF.

The chain couples TRBV6-5 to TRBJ1-6; 12 bases agree with TRBD1. The CDR3 covers 15 residues. Germline CDR1 and CDR2: MNHEY and SVGAGI. V shed 2 bases and J 10 bases; nucleotides not matched to a gene: 3. The CDR3 DNA reads as TGTGCCAGCAGTTACGGGGGGACAGGGGGCTCACCCCTCCACTTT. It yields the protein CASSYGGTGGSPLHF.

This clone showed up just once. The chain links TRBV29-1 to TRBJ1-4; D might be TRBD1 (6 bases). Deletions cut 6 bases from V and 8 bases from J, with 19 bases between. In germline, CDR1 is SQVTM, CDR2 ANQGSEA. This CDR3 spans 14 amino acids. The CDR3 spells CSVRTGREGEKLFF. The CDR3, as DNA: TGCAGCGTAAGAACAGGGAGAGAGGGCGAAAAACTGTTTTTT.

V and J are TRBV4-1 and TRBJ2-3; D is undetermined. V lost 0 bases, J lost 1 base, and 8 bases lay in between. Germline assignment: CDR1 MGHRA and CDR2 YSYEKL. This CDR3 is built from 15 residues. Here the CDR3 DNA reads TGCGCCAGCAGCCAAGATCGTGCGGGCACAGATACGCAGTATTTT. Amino acids: CASSQDRAGTDTQYF.

The V gene is TRBV5-1, the J gene TRBJ1-5; 10 nucleotides match TRBD1. The CDR3 spans 15 residues. The germline V gene has CDR1 SGHRS and CDR2 YFSETQ. V lost 6 bases to trimming and J lost 3 bases; unmatched junction nucleotides: 6. CDR3 sequence reads: CASTPGTGDNQPQHF. In DNA, the CDR3 is TGCGCCAGCACCCCCGGGACAGGGGACAATCAGCCCCAGCATTTT.

The V gene is TRBV24-1, the J gene TRBJ1-5; D not resolved. This CDR3 spans 14 amino acids. The germline gives CDR1 KGHDR, CDR2 SFDVKD. Trimming shortened V by 2 bases and J by 9 bases, and 13 bases separated the two germline ends. CDR3 in amino acids: CATSDSGGRRPQHF. For the CDR3, the DNA is TGTGCCACCAGTGATTCTGGAGGTCGGAGGCCCCAGCATTTT.

This chain connects TRBV10-3 to TRBJ2-7, with 12 bases fitting TRBD2. The CDR3 spans 18 residues. Per germline, CDR1 ENHRY and CDR2 SYGVKD. Germline trimming cut 10 bases from V and 0 bases from J; bases unmatched to any gene: 16. This CDR3 reads CATDSGLAGQLASYEQYF. CDR3 sequence (DNA): TGTGCCACCGACTCAGGACTAGCGGGGCAATTGGCCTCCTACGAGCAGTACTTC.

The chain has TRBV5-4 and TRBJ2-3; D unresolved. Between the trimmed V and J ends, which lost 4 bases and 2 bases, there was a span of 11 bases. The CDR3 spans 14 residues. Per germline, CDR1 SGHNT and CDR2 YYREEE (reference sequence). CDR3 region: CASSPGADTDTQYF. The DNA of the CDR3 is TGTGCCAGCAGCCCCGGAGCCGACACAGATACGCAGTATTTT.

CDR3 in amino acids: CASSGEGETQYF. Written as DNA, the CDR3 is TGCGCCAGCAGTGGCGAGGGAGAGACCCAGTACTTC. This sequence joins TRBV10-1 and TRBJ2-5, with D possibly matching TRBD2 (5 bases). V was cut by 4 bases and J by 4 bases, with 7 bases left in between. CDR3 length equals 12 residues. Per the germline V gene, CDR1 is WNHNN and CDR2 is SYGVQD (reference sequence).

This chain uses TRBV10-3 with TRBJ1-4; maybe TRBD1 (5 bases). Trimming shortened V by 10 bases and J by 0 bases, and 12 bases separated the two germline ends. CDR3 length: 14 residues. The germline V gene has CDR1 ENHRY and CDR2 SYGVKD. For the CDR3, the DNA is TGTGCCACCGGGCAGGGTGCAACTAATGAAAAACTGTTTTTT. It codes for CATGQGATNEKLFF.

The chain recombines TRBV27 with TRBJ2-1; possible D gene TRBD1, 5 bases. Per the germline V gene, CDR1 is MNHEY and CDR2 is SMNVEV (reference sequence). The CDR3 is 14 amino acids. V dropped 3 bases and J dropped 8 bases, with 14 bases sitting between them. The CDR3: CASSLGSPRDEQFF. The CDR3, as DNA: TGTGCCAGCAGTTTGGGCTCTCCCAGGGATGAGCAGTTCTTC.

The rearrangement links TRBV28 to TRBJ2-2, with D possibly being TRBD2 (7 bases). From germline, CDR1 is MDHEN and CDR2 SYDVKM. The CDR3 runs to 15 residues. The germline V and J ends were trimmed by 3 bases and 3 bases, with 11 bases remaining between them. The CDR3 reads CASSLGGRDTGELFF. CDR3 nucleotides: TGTGCCAGCAGTTTGGGGGGGCGCGACACCGGGGAGCTGTTTTTT.

This clone counts as large. The rearrangement uses TRBV11-2 and TRBJ2-5; TRBD1 aligns across 10 bases. The CDR3 is made up of 14 amino acids. The ends lost 4 bases at V and 5 bases at J; junction bases unmatched: 4. CDR1 and CDR2 from the germline V gene are SGHAT and FQNNGV. CDR3 region: CASSYSGQGETQYF. DNA for the CDR3: TGTGCCAGCAGCTACTCGGGACAGGGGGAGACCCAGTACTTC.